A selection of T cell receptor beta chains follows, all from one sample in a study of beta chain features in type 1 diabetes. Sequenced by immunoSEQ multiplex PCR; TCRdb stores in-frame clones only, minus some. The table has a few hundred thousand clones, about 20% seen once; the top ten hold around 0.04%. Sequenced: naive CD4+ T cells from blood. These receptors were obtained from a woman aged 18-29 years in good health. Both conserved end residues are part of each CDR3. D genes are given only for firm matches. Some rows have no size entry. The others give once, few or many, or a class for an expanded clone.

V: TRBV11-2; D: TRBD2; J: TRBJ2-1; size: few; CDR3: CASSRLAGGVNEQFF; DNA: TGTGCCAGCAGCCGGCTAGCGGGAGGTGTGAATGAGCAGTTCTTC
V: TRBV30; D: -; J: TRBJ2-7; size: few; CDR3: CAWTSSYEQYF; DNA: TGTGCCTGGACTAGCTCCTACGAGCAGTACTTC
V: TRBV9; D: -; J: TRBJ2-3; size: -; CDR3: CASSDDTRTDTQYF; DNA: TGTGCCAGCAGCGACGACACCCGCACAGATACGCAGTATTTT
V: TRBV5-1; D: -; J: TRBJ2-3; size: -; CDR3: CASSLDRATDTQYF; DNA: TGCGCCAGCAGCTTGGACAGGGCGACAGATACGCAGTATTTT
V: TRBV7-9; D: -; J: TRBJ1-1; size: few; CDR3: CASSLGRLGQPNTEAFF; DNA: TGTGCCAGCAGCTTAGGGCGCCTGGGACAACCGAACACTGAAGCTTTCTTT
V: TRBV4-2; D: -; J: TRBJ1-2; size: few; CDR3: CASSQATDPVNYGYTF; DNA: TGTGCCAGCAGCCAAGCCACAGACCCGGTGAACTATGGCTACACCTTC
V: TRBV7-9; D: -; J: TRBJ1-1; size: few; CDR3: CASSLGGGSTEAFF; DNA: TGTGCCAGCAGCTTAGGAGGGGGAAGCACTGAAGCTTTCTTT
V: TRBV15; D: -; J: TRBJ2-3; size: -; CDR3: CATSRDPSVYADTQYF; DNA: TGTGCCACCAGCAGAGATCCTAGCGTCTATGCAGATACGCAGTATTTT
V: TRBV5-1; D: -; J: TRBJ1-1; size: few; CDR3: CASSLWSYTEAFF; DNA: TGCGCCAGCAGCTTGTGGAGCTACACTGAAGCTTTCTTT
V: TRBV30; D: -; J: TRBJ2-6; size: few; CDR3: CASGRGLSSGANVLTF; DNA: TGTGCCTCGGGAAGAGGTCTGAGCTCTGGGGCCAACGTCCTGACTTTC
V: TRBV29-1; D: -; J: TRBJ2-2; size: few; CDR3: CSVLEGVPGELFF; DNA: TGCAGCGTCCTGGAAGGGGTCCCCGGGGAGCTGTTTTTT
V: TRBV7-9; D: -; J: TRBJ2-4; size: few; CDR3: CASSSRGDKNIQYF; DNA: TGTGCCAGCAGCTCCAGGGGAGACAAAAACATTCAGTACTTC
V: TRBV7-9; D: -; J: TRBJ2-3; size: few; CDR3: CASSWPGGTDTQYF; DNA: TGTGCCAGCAGCTGGCCAGGGGGCACAGATACGCAGTATTTT
V: TRBV10-3; D: TRBD1; J: TRBJ1-4; size: few; CDR3: CAIRSGGNEKLFF; DNA: TGTGCCATCAGGTCAGGGGGGAATGAAAAACTGTTTTTT
V: TRBV30; D: TRBD2; J: TRBJ2-3; size: few; CDR3: CAWSRAGGWEDTQYF; DNA: TGTGCCTGGAGTCGAGCGGGAGGTTGGGAGGATACGCAGTATTTT
V: TRBV5-4; D: TRBD2; J: TRBJ2-1; size: -; CDR3: CASSFMLAGGVDEQFF; DNA: TGTGCCAGCAGCTTCATGCTAGCGGGAGGGGTAGATGAGCAGTTCTTC
V: TRBV29-1; D: -; J: TRBJ2-2; size: -; CDR3: CSVETRVNTGELFF; DNA: TGCAGCGTTGAAACCAGGGTGAACACCGGGGAGCTGTTTTTT
V: TRBV10-3; D: -; J: TRBJ1-1; size: few; CDR3: CAITLQANTEAFF; DNA: TGTGCCATCACCCTGCAGGCGAACACTGAAGCTTTCTTT
V: TRBV4-3; D: TRBD2; J: TRBJ2-1; size: -; CDR3: CASSQRAGGLDEQFF; DNA: TGCGCCAGCAGCCAAAGGGCGGGGGGGCTGGATGAGCAGTTCTTC
V: TRBV2; D: TRBD1; J: TRBJ1-6; size: -; CDR3: CASSSPGQGRSPLHF; DNA: TGTGCCAGCAGTTCACCGGGACAGGGGAGATCACCCCTCCACTTT
V: TRBV2; D: TRBD1; J: TRBJ2-7; size: -; CDR3: CATGQDGTYEQYF; DNA: TGTGCTACGGGACAGGACGGGACCTACGAGCAGTACTTC
V: TRBV7-9; D: TRBD1; J: TRBJ2-5; size: -; CDR3: CASSLTLTGSETQYF; DNA: TGTGCCAGCAGCCTAACATTGACAGGGAGTGAGACCCAGTACTTC
V: TRBV9; D: TRBD2; J: TRBJ2-3; size: few; CDR3: CASSPHLAPAGGTDTQYF; DNA: TGTGCCAGCAGCCCACACCTGGCTCCAGCGGGGGGCACAGATACGCAGTATTTT
V: TRBV4-3; D: -; J: TRBJ2-7; size: few; CDR3: CASSQEPRGPYEQYF; DNA: TGCGCCAGCAGCCAAGAACCCAGGGGTCCGTACGAGCAGTACTTC
V: TRBV9; D: -; J: TRBJ2-5; size: few; CDR3: CASSVEMAGDGTQYF; DNA: TGTGCCAGCAGCGTAGAAATGGCAGGGGACGGGACCCAGTACTTC
V: TRBV19; D: -; J: TRBJ2-1; size: once; CDR3: CASKKDRQYNEQFF; DNA: TGTGCCAGTAAGAAGGACAGACAATACAATGAGCAGTTCTTC
V: TRBV30; D: TRBD2; J: TRBJ2-1; size: few; CDR3: CAWTGLTTTSWSEQFF; DNA: TGTGCCTGGACAGGCCTAACCACGACTAGCTGGTCTGAGCAGTTCTTC
V: TRBV6-5; D: -; J: TRBJ2-5; size: -; CDR3: CASSLGHRGETQYF; DNA: TGTGCCAGCAGTTTGGGACATCGAGGGGAGACCCAGTACTTC
V: TRBV30; D: -; J: TRBJ2-7; size: few; CDR3: CAWSDTSYEQYF; DNA: TGTGCCTGGTCGGACACCTCCTACGAGCAGTACTTC
V: TRBV6-5; D: TRBD2; J: TRBJ2-7; size: -; CDR3: CASSVPLAGIYEQYF; DNA: TGTGCCAGCAGTGTTCCTCTAGCGGGAATCTACGAGCAGTACTTC
V: TRBV5-1; D: TRBD1; J: TRBJ1-1; size: -; CDR3: CASSLRGQGSTEAFF; DNA: TGCGCCAGCAGCCTCCGCGGACAGGGGTCCACTGAAGCTTTCTTT
V: TRBV25-1; D: TRBD1; J: TRBJ1-4; size: -; CDR3: CASTQLAGTEEKLFF; DNA: TGTGCCAGCACCCAACTCGCCGGGACAGAGGAAAAACTGTTTTTT
V: TRBV7-6; D: -; J: TRBJ2-3; size: -; CDR3: CASSSTTGTDTQYF; DNA: TGTGCCAGCAGCAGTACCACAGGCACAGATACGCAGTATTTT
V: TRBV30; D: -; J: TRBJ1-4; size: few; CDR3: CAWSWTARNEKLFF; DNA: TGTGCCTGGAGTTGGACTGCGCGGAATGAAAAACTGTTTTTT
V: TRBV27; D: -; J: TRBJ2-7; size: -; CDR3: CASSTGFSYEQYF; DNA: TGTGCCAGCAGCACAGGGTTTTCCTACGAGCAGTACTTC
V: TRBV29-1; D: -; J: TRBJ1-5; size: -; CDR3: CSVGAGGQPQHF; DNA: TGCAGCGTTGGGGCGGGGGGCCAGCCCCAGCATTTT
V: TRBV4-2; D: TRBD2; J: TRBJ2-3; size: few; CDR3: CASSQGTSGSIDTQYF; DNA: TGTGCCAGCAGCCAAGGAACTAGCGGGAGTATTGATACGCAGTATTTT
V: TRBV18; D: TRBD1; J: TRBJ2-4; size: -; CDR3: CASSPGTGTLAKNIQYF; DNA: TGTGCCAGCTCACCAGGGACAGGGACTCTAGCCAAAAACATTCAGTACTTC
V: TRBV30; D: TRBD2; J: TRBJ2-1; size: -; CDR3: CACCSSGRAVEQFF; DNA: TGTGCCTGTTGCTCTAGCGGGAGGGCCGTTGAGCAGTTCTTC
V: TRBV7-3; D: TRBD2; J: TRBJ2-1; size: -; CDR3: CASSLGLAGGEQFF; DNA: TGTGCCAGCAGCCTCGGACTAGCGGGGGGTGAGCAGTTCTTC
V: TRBV14; D: -; J: TRBJ1-1; size: -; CDR3: CASSQVLGGGLAFF; DNA: TGTGCCAGCAGCCAAGTTCTGGGCGGAGGGTTGGCTTTCTTT
V: TRBV19; D: -; J: TRBJ2-7; size: -; CDR3: CASSPRRETYEQYF; DNA: TGTGCCAGTAGCCCAAGGAGAGAAACCTACGAGCAGTACTTC
V: TRBV5-1; D: -; J: TRBJ1-6; size: few; CDR3: CASSLARQGGSPLHF; DNA: TGCGCCAGCAGCTTGGCACGTCAGGGTGGTTCACCCCTCCACTTT
V: TRBV30; D: TRBD1; J: TRBJ2-7; size: few; CDR3: CARRGQSYEQYF; DNA: TGTGCCCGCCGGGGACAGTCCTACGAGCAGTACTTC
V: TRBV7-9; D: -; J: TRBJ2-3; size: -; CDR3: CASSTSSVLKDTQYF; DNA: TGTGCCAGCAGCACTAGTTCCGTCCTAAAGGATACGCAGTATTTT
V: TRBV5-6; D: TRBD1; J: TRBJ2-3; size: -; CDR3: CASSSEDRGGDTQYF; DNA: TGTGCCAGCAGCTCCGAGGACAGGGGTGGAGATACGCAGTATTTT
V: TRBV30; D: TRBD1; J: TRBJ1-2; size: few; CDR3: CAWSGTGYGYTF; DNA: TGTGCCTGGAGCGGGACAGGCTATGGCTACACCTTC
V: TRBV29-1; D: -; J: TRBJ1-1; size: few; CDR3: CSVGSASVEAFF; DNA: TGCAGCGTTGGATCCGCATCGGTTGAAGCTTTCTTT
V: TRBV19; D: TRBD1; J: TRBJ2-7; size: few; CDR3: CATSNWDRGSYEQYF; DNA: TGTGCCACCTCCAATTGGGACAGGGGTAGCTACGAGCAGTACTTC
V: TRBV27; D: -; J: TRBJ2-3; size: few; CDR3: CASRTGDTDTQYF; DNA: TGTGCCAGCCGGACGGGGGACACAGATACGCAGTATTTT
V: TRBV21-1; D: -; J: TRBJ1-5; size: -; CDR3: CASIGGSGNQPQHF; DNA: TGTGCCAGCATCGGAGGGTCGGGCAATCAGCCCCAGCATTTT
V: TRBV5-1; D: TRBD1; J: TRBJ2-3; size: -; CDR3: CASSFVTGSAATQYF; DNA: TGCGCCAGCAGCTTCGTGACAGGGAGCGCGGCTACGCAGTATTTT
V: TRBV9; D: -; J: TRBJ2-5; size: -; CDR3: CASSPSLGETQYF; DNA: TGTGCCAGCAGCCCCTCCCTCGGGGAGACCCAGTACTTC
V: TRBV5-1; D: -; J: TRBJ2-3; size: -; CDR3: CASSLGFRADTQYF; DNA: TGCGCCAGCAGCTTGGGATTCAGGGCAGATACGCAGTATTTT
V: TRBV5-1; D: TRBD2; J: TRBJ2-1; size: -; CDR3: CASSFSLAGGLNEQFF; DNA: TGCGCCAGCAGCTTCTCACTAGCGGGGGGACTCAATGAGCAGTTCTTC
V: TRBV6-6; D: -; J: TRBJ1-1; size: few; CDR3: CASSLLAENTEAFF; DNA: TGTGCCAGCAGTCTATTAGCCGAGAACACTGAAGCTTTCTTT
V: TRBV25-1; D: -; J: TRBJ1-1; size: -; CDR3: CASSESPTEAFF; DNA: TGTGCCAGCAGTGAAAGCCCCACTGAAGCTTTCTTT